Presented here are 32 T cell receptor beta chains from one specimen sequenced in a study of T cells after yellow fever vaccination. One entry per CDR3 protein results from TCRdb running MiXCR on the 5' RACE reads. The sample yields some 69,000 distinct CDR3 sequences, 5% to 6.5% seen once. The material sequenced was CD4+ T cells sorted from PBMCs, taken less than 16 days after the first yellow fever vaccination. The origin of the receptors is a man aged 18 to 29 who received the YFV17D yellow fever vaccine.

This clonotype was detected ten times or more. The chain is built from TRBV5-1 and TRBJ2-7, with D maybe TRBD1 (6 bases). V lost 5 bases and J 5 bases, leaving 14 bases between the germline ends. The CDR3 contains 13 residues. From germline, CDR1 is SGHRS and CDR2 YFSETQ. CDR3 region: CASSWPGAHEQYF. The CDR3 bases are TGCGCCAGCAGTTGGCCAGGGGCCCACGAGCAGTACTTC.

This clonotype was recorded many times. V usage is TRBV5-1 and J usage is TRBJ2-3; D unclear. Trimming took 0 bases from V and 2 from J, leaving 10 bases between them. CDR1 is SGHRS, CDR2 YFSETQ, per germline. The CDR3 covers 15 residues. The CDR3 loop reads CASSLGAGFTDTQYF. CDR3 bases: TGCGCCAGCAGCTTGGGGGCTGGATTCACAGATACGCAGTATTTT.

This clonotype was observed many times. V and J are TRBV12-3 or TRBV12-4 and TRBJ2-3; D gene uncertain. The V gene lost 6 bases and the J gene lost 12 bases, with 16 bases spanning the gap. The CDR3 runs 12 residues. The CDR3 region is CASSPRASVQYF. The CDR3 DNA follows: TGTGCCAGCAGCCCAAGGGCGTCCGTCCAGTATTTT.

Ten or more counts support this clonotype. The chain uses TRBV20-1 and TRBJ2-7; 7 bases are shared with TRBD1. The CDR3 has 15 amino acids. Germline assignment: CDR1 DFQATT and CDR2 SNEGSKA (reference sequence). The trim removed 4 bases at V and 1 base at J, leaving 10 bases unmatched. The CDR3 DNA reads as TGCAGTGCTAACCGTGGGGGACAGACGTCCTACGAGCAGTACTTC. Protein sequence: CSANRGGQTSYEQYF.

The sample holds many counts of this clonotype. J is TRBJ2-5 and V is TRBV28; D is perhaps TRBD1 (6 bases). V was cut by 5 bases and J by 5 bases, with 9 bases left in between. The CDR3 runs to 12 residues. From germline, CDR1 is MDHEN and CDR2 SYDVKM. CDR3: CASSHRVETQYF. The CDR3 DNA reads TGTGCCAGCAGTCACAGGGTTGAGACCCAGTACTTC.

This clonotype has a count of ten or more. The chain is built from TRBV7-2 and TRBJ2-3; D is ambiguous. Germline values: CDR1 SGHTA, CDR2 FQGNSA. CDR3 length: 14 residues. The V and J ends lost 5 bases and 2 bases respectively, with 11 bases between them. The CDR3, as DNA: TGTGCCAGCAGCCCCGACCAGCCCACAGATACGCAGTATTTT. It specifies CASSPDQPTDTQYF.

This clonotype was detected many times. The chain joins TRBV6-2 or TRBV6-3 to TRBJ1-1; D perhaps matches TRBD1 (5 bases). Trimming cost V 2 bases and J 8 bases, with 12 bases left between them. There are 13 residues in the CDR3. Germline loops: CDR1 MNHEY, CDR2 SVGEGT. Written as DNA, the CDR3 is TGTGCCAGCAGTTACCCACCCCGGACAGAAGCTTTCTTT. It codes for CASSYPPRTEAFF.

This clonotype was recorded at least ten times. The chain combines TRBV18 with TRBJ2-2; D is possibly TRBD1 or TRBD2 (5 bases each). The V gene's germline CDR1 is KGHSH and CDR2 LQKENI. V was shortened by 8 bases and J by 6 bases, with 22 bases between the two germline ends. CDR3 length: 16 amino acids. The DNA for the CDR3 is TGTGCCAGCGCTACTCTTCGGGACCCCCACGCCGGGGAGCTGTTTTTT. Translating it yields CASATLRDPHAGELFF.

This clonotype was detected ten times or more. V usage is TRBV5-6 and J usage is TRBJ2-2; 7 positions agree with TRBD1. The trim removed 4 bases at V and 5 bases at J, leaving 8 bases unmatched. Germline values: CDR1 SGHDT, CDR2 YYEEEE. This CDR3 has 15 amino acids. For the CDR3, the DNA is TGTGCCAGCAGCCAATGGGACAGACATACCGGGGAGCTGTTTTTT. Translation: CASSQWDRHTGELFF. Looking up the rest from reference TRBV5-6 and TRBJ2-2 gives the full variable domain: DAGVTQSPTHLIKTRGQQVTLRCSPKSGHDTVSWYQQALGQGPQFIFQYYEEEERQRGNFPDRFSGHQFPNYSSELNVNALLLGDSALYLCASSQWDRHTGELFFGEGSRLTVL.

This clonotype has a count of ten or more. The V and J genes are TRBV5-1 and TRBJ2-5; D possibly corresponds to TRBD2 (5 bases). The CDR3 has 13 residues. Germline values: CDR1 SGHRS, CDR2 YFSETQ. Trimming shortened V by 1 base and J by 1 base, and 5 bases separated the two germline ends. The CDR3: CASSLTSQETQYF. The CDR3 nucleotides are TGCGCCAGCAGCTTGACTAGCCAAGAGACCCAGTACTTC.

This clonotype was found many times. The rearrangement links TRBV3-1 to TRBJ1-2; 9 bases align to TRBD1. Trimming took 5 bases from V and 8 from J; bases not matched to a gene: 6. The CDR3 is made up of 13 amino acids. CDR1 LGHDT and CDR2 YNNKEL come from the germline V gene (reference sequence). CDR3 in amino acids: CASSARDRVGYTF. The CDR3 nucleotides read TGTGCCAGCAGCGCCCGGGACAGGGTCGGCTACACCTTC.

There are many counts of this clonotype. The chain is built from TRBV7-6 and TRBJ2-5; the D gene could be TRBD1 or TRBD2 (6 bases each). The CDR3 is 15 amino acids. With 0 bases removed from V and 1 base from J, the gap between germline ends came to 9 bases. Germline V gene data show CDR1 as SGHVS and CDR2 as FNYEAQ. The chain's CDR3 is CASSLAGGRQETQYF. Written as DNA, the CDR3 is TGTGCCAGCAGCTTAGCGGGGGGCCGCCAAGAGACCCAGTACTTC.

This clonotype has ten or more counts. The genes are TRBV6-2 or TRBV6-3 and TRBJ2-7; D remains ambiguous. The CDR3 consists of 15 residues. Germline CDR1 is MNHEY and CDR2 is SVGEGT. Trimming shortened V by 0 bases and J by 3 bases, and 12 bases separated the two germline ends. CDR3 coding DNA: TGTGCCAGCAGTTACTCGAGGTCGGAGTACTACGAGCAGTACTTC. Its protein is CASSYSRSEYYEQYF.

The table lists this clonotype with many counts. The rearrangement links TRBV15 to TRBJ2-1; perhaps TRBD1 as D (6 bases). V lost 4 bases and J 10 bases, leaving 14 bases between the germline ends. The germline V gene has CDR1 LNHNV and CDR2 YYDKDF (reference sequence). This CDR3 comprises 13 residues. Here the CDR3 DNA reads TGTGCCACCAGCAAAATACAGGGTTGGGAGCAGTTCTTC. As protein: CATSKIQGWEQFF.

This clonotype has a count of ten or more. CDR3 coding DNA: TGTGCCAGCAGCTTAAGTACTAACGAGGATGAGCAGTTCTTC. Encoded protein: CASSLSTNEDEQFF. V usage is TRBV7-3 and J usage is TRBJ2-1; D is undetermined. CDR1 is SGHTA and CDR2 is FQGTGA in the germline V gene. Between the trimmed V and J ends, which lost 1 base and 8 bases, there was a span of 12 bases. The CDR3 loop spans 14 amino acids.

The chain recombines TRBV5-1 with TRBJ2-3; D possibly corresponds to TRBD2 (6 bases). Germline V lookup: CDR1 SGHRS, CDR2 YFSETQ. The CDR3 totals 16 residues. Trimming shortened V by 0 bases and J by 4 bases, and 15 bases separated the two germline ends. The CDR3 spells CASSLGSSVAPDTQYF. The CDR3 DNA sequence: TGCGCCAGCAGCTTGGGATCTAGCGTCGCCCCAGATACGCAGTATTTT.

This clonotype was picked up many times. Relative to the germline gene, one junction end is altered; a read error may explain this. The rearrangement links TRBV19 to TRBJ1-5, with TRBD1 as a possible D gene (6 bases). The CDR3 length is 13 residues. The V gene's germline CDR1 is LNHDA and CDR2 SQIVND (reference sequence). The CDR3 coding sequence is TGTGCCAGTAGTACGACCCGGACAGATCCCCCGCATTTT. Translation: CASSTTRTDPPHF.

This clonotype has ten or more counts. The genes are TRBV4-3 and TRBJ2-7, with 11 bases that match TRBD1. The CDR3 extends over 16 amino acids. With 4 bases clipped from V and 2 bases from J, the junction kept 7 bases outside the gene matches. Germline CDR1 is LGHNA and CDR2 is YSLEER. This CDR3 reads CASSRQGQGGTYEQYF. In DNA form, the CDR3 reads TGCGCCAGCAGCCGACAGGGACAGGGGGGAACCTACGAGCAGTACTTC.

This clonotype was counted only a few times. The chain joins TRBV5-4 to TRBJ1-6; D is unresolved. This CDR3 comprises 16 residues. Between the trimmed V and J ends, which lost 0 bases and 7 bases, there was a span of 14 bases. The germline CDR1 and CDR2 sequences are SGHNT and YYREEE (reference sequence). In DNA, the CDR3 is TGTGCCAGCAGCTTGGAAAAGGGTATTCGAAATTCACCCCTCCACTTT. It translates to CASSLEKGIRNSPLHF.

The chain is built from TRBV3-1 and TRBJ1-1, with TRBD1 as a possible D gene (5 bases). Trimming left V 0 bases short and J 1 base short, with 24 bases between. Germline assignment: CDR1 LGHDT and CDR2 YNNKEL (reference sequence). This CDR3 has 20 amino acids. The CDR3: CASSQDLLDKGIGGNTEAFF. The CDR3 DNA reads TGTGCCAGCAGCCAAGATTTACTGGACAAAGGGATAGGAGGGAACACTGAAGCTTTCTTT.

This clonotype came up many times. The rearrangement links TRBV10-3 to TRBJ1-1, with D maybe TRBD1 (5 bases). Trimming shortened V by 3 bases and J by 0 bases, and 20 bases separated the two germline ends. CDR3 length: 18 amino acids. The germline V gene has CDR1 ENHRY and CDR2 SYGVKD. Here the CDR3 DNA reads TGTGCCATCAGTGAAGTGAAGGGGCTATCACTCATGAACACTGAAGCTTTCTTT. Protein: CAISEVKGLSLMNTEAFF.

This clonotype was counted at least ten times. The junction shows a germline mismatch at one end, possibly a read error. The gene calls are TRBV2 and TRBJ1-2; 7 bases are shared with TRBD1. Germline values: CDR1 SNHLY, CDR2 FYNNEI. This CDR3 has 10 amino acids. The CDR3 coding sequence is TGTGCCAGCAGTAACGGACAGGTCTTGTTC. It encodes CASSNGQVLF.

This clonotype was picked up many times. This sequence joins TRBV10-3 and TRBJ1-2, with 7 bases matching TRBD1. CDR1 and CDR2 (germline): ENHRY, SYGVKD. Germline trimming cut 4 bases from V and 5 bases from J; bases unmatched to any gene: 4. The length of the CDR3 is 13 residues. The CDR3 protein is CAISAQGQYGYTF. DNA of the CDR3: TGTGCCATCAGTGCACAGGGGCAATATGGCTACACCTTC.

In regard to this clonotype: This could be a read error, since a much larger clone is one nucleotide away. The rearrangement links TRBV11-2 to TRBJ2-7, with D uncertain. The CDR3 is made up of 13 amino acids. Trimming removed 5 bases at V and 9 bases at J, with 17 bases between. Germline loops: CDR1 SGHAT, CDR2 FQNNGV. CDR3 sequence (DNA): TGTGCCAGCAGCCAAACCGAGGCGGTTGGGCAGTACTTC. This translates into CASSQTEAVGQYF.

This clonotype was recorded many times. The chain couples TRBV24-1 to TRBJ2-1, with 10 positions matching TRBD1. CDR3 length: 15 amino acids. Unmatched junction bases numbered 9, after V lost 6 bases and J lost 8 bases. The germline CDR1 and CDR2 sequences are KGHDR and SFDVKD. In DNA form, the CDR3 reads TGTGCCACCAGTCCTACGGGACAGGGGCCTTATGAGCAGTTCTTC. This translates into CATSPTGQGPYEQFF.

This clonotype has a count of ten or more. The rearrangement links TRBV20-1 to TRBJ2-3; no definite D call. In germline, CDR1 is DFQATT, CDR2 SNEGSKA (reference sequence). Trimming took 6 bases from V and 3 from J, leaving 10 bases between them. There are 12 residues in the CDR3. The CDR3 DNA follows: TGCAGTGCCCTTACCCGGACAGATACGCAGTATTTT. This gives the protein CSALTRTDTQYF.

At least ten counts were recorded for this clonotype. One junction end disagrees with the germline gene, perhaps due to a read error. This chain uses TRBV7-3 with TRBJ2-5; TRBD2 agrees at 14 bases. The germline CDR1 and CDR2 sequences are SGHTA and FQGTGA. The CDR3 loop spans 16 amino acids. CDR3 loop: CASSDPGLAGEENQYF. DNA of the CDR3: TGTGCCAGCAGCGACCCGGGACTAGCGGGGGAAGAGAACCAGTACTTC.

Many counts were recorded for this clonotype. The chain couples TRBV5-6 to TRBJ2-2, with 9 positions matching TRBD1. Germline CDR1 is SGHDT and CDR2 is YYEEEE. V dropped 4 bases and J dropped 5; count of bases not matched to a gene: 9. The CDR3 totals 16 residues. In nucleotides, the CDR3 is TGTGCCAGCAGCATCTCCGGGACAGGGCCTACCGGGGAGCTGTTTTTT. This translates into CASSISGTGPTGELFF.

This clonotype was seen repeatedly, ten times or more. V gene TRBV2 combines with J gene TRBJ2-1; 9 nucleotides align to TRBD2. Trimming at V came to 7 bases and at J to 9 bases, leaving 10 bases not matched to a gene. The CDR3 has 14 amino acids. Germline CDR1 is SNHLY and CDR2 is FYNNEI. The CDR3 nucleotides read TGTGCCAGCATCGGCGGGGGGGCCGCTCGTGAGCAGTTCTTC. It codes for CASIGGGAAREQFF. Together with reference TRBV2 and TRBJ2-1, the CDR3 gives the full variable domain: EPEVTQTPSHQVTQMGQEVILRCVPISNHLYFYWYRQILGQKVEFLVSFYNNEISEKSEIFDDQFSVERPDGSNFTLKIRSTKLEDSAMYFCASIGGGAAREQFFGPGTRLTVL.

Turning to this clonotype: A much bigger clone sits one base away, suggesting this may be a read error. V is TRBV6-5 and J is TRBJ2-1; D is undetermined. CDR1 and CDR2 from the germline V gene are MNHEY and SVGAGI. The CDR3 is 13 residues long. The V and J ends lost 2 bases and 12 bases respectively, with 14 bases between them. The CDR3 is CASSYDVHQGQFF. The CDR3, as DNA: TGTGCCAGCAGTTACGATGTACATCAAGGGCAGTTCTTC.

This clonotype was counted many times. The V call is TRBV2, the J call TRBJ2-5; no clear D. This CDR3 comprises 14 residues. The V gene's germline CDR1 is SNHLY and CDR2 FYNNEI. V was pared by 1 base and J by 5 bases, with 11 bases between. The CDR3 loop reads CASSEVSDSETQYF. CDR3 nucleotide sequence: TGTGCCAGCAGTGAAGTTTCGGATTCCGAGACCCAGTACTTC.

This clonotype was seen repeatedly, ten times or more. The chain recombines TRBV7-9 with TRBJ2-5; 8 bases line up with TRBD1. The length of the CDR3 is 15 residues. Losses at the gene ends were 3 bases for V and 5 bases for J; bases not matched to a gene: 8. Germline values: CDR1 SEHNR, CDR2 FQNEAQ (reference sequence). CDR3 sequence reads: CASSFVPAGGETQYF. DNA for the CDR3: TGTGCCAGCAGCTTCGTCCCGGCAGGGGGCGAGACCCAGTACTTC.